This T cell receptor (beta chain) was identified during a study of cytomegalovirus exposure and HLA in healthy donors. The PCR made use of 60 Vbeta and 13 Jbeta primers. Produced via immunoSEQ multiplex PCR; TCRdb's table is partial and in-frame only. Of nearly 110,000 clones detected, about 74% appear once; the ten largest clones hold 13% to 15%. The sample comprised PBMCs. The source is a woman aged 40 to 55 in good health and CMV-seropositive.

CDR3 bases: TGTGCCAGCAACCTACAGGGAGCAGGCGGGGAGCTGTTTTTT. It codes for CASNLQGAGGELFF. V usage is TRBV7-2 and J usage is TRBJ2-2; D possibly corresponds to TRBD1 (6 bases). Trimming took 7 bases from V and 7 from J, leaving 16 bases between them. This CDR3 region has 14 residues. CDR1 is SGHTA, CDR2 FQGNSA, per germline. Full variable domain (missing parts from reference TRBV7-2 and TRBJ2-2): GAGVSQSPSNKVTEKGKDVELRCDPISGHTALYWYRQSLGQGLEFLIYFQGNSAPDKSGLPSDRFSAERTGGSVSTLTIQRTQQEDSAVYLCASNLQGAGGELFFGEGSRLTVL.